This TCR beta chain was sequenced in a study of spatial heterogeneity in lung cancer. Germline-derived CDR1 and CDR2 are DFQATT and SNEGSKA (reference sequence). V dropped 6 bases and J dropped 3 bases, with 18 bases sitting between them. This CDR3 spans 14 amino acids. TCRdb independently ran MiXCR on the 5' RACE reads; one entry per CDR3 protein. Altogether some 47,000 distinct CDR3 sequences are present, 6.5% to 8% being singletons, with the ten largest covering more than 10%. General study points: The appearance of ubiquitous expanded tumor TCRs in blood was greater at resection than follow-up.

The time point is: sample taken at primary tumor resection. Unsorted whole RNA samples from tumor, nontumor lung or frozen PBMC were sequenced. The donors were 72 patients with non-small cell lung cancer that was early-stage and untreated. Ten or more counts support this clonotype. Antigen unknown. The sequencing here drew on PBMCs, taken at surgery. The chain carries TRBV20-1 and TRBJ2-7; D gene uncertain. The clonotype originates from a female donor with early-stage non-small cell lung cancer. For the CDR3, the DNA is TGCAGTGCGTTCCCCACTTTCCTGGGCTACGAGCAGTACTTC. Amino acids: CSAFPTFLGYEQYF.